The sequence of this TCR beta chain was determined in a study of regulatory T cells in long-lasting Graves disease. The study's findings and limits: Between persistent patients, fewer than 3,500 public clonotypes were shared, exceeding the 966 shared between new patients. Those with persistent Graves' had less TCR diversity than newly diagnosed patients. Peripheral blood was the sole material, not thyroid tissue.

A note on this clonotype: The antigen remains undetermined.

TCR beta libraries were built with iRepertoire HTBI primers and Arm-PCR of CDR3 regions. Each CDR3 protein is one row after TCRdb ran MiXCR on the multiplex PCR reads. The sample has roughly 420,000 distinct CDR3 sequences; roughly 15% are singletons. This sample's time point: newly diagnosed GD, antithyroid drugs for less than 3 months. PBMC-derived RNA was used for the TCR library. CDR3 length: 13 amino acids. Germline V gene lookup returns CDR1 SQVTM and CDR2 ANQGSEA. V was cut by 0 bases and J by 4 bases, with 9 bases left in between. These data were also reused for a study on T cells in Graves' hyperthyroidism and ophthalmopathy.

The sample in question was peripheral blood mononuclear cells (PBMCs), obtained at new diagnosis, from a patient treated with antithyroid drugs. V is TRBV29-1 and J is TRBJ1-1; D is possibly TRBD1 (5 bases). This sequence originates from a woman aged 30 to 39 with Graves disease. CDR3 sequence: CSVEDRGSTEAFF. As DNA, the CDR3 is TGCAGCGTTGAAGATCGGGGCAGCACTGAAGCTTTCTTT.